Presented here are 29 T cell receptor beta chains from one specimen sequenced in a study of beta chain features in type 1 diabetes. Expressed TCRB transcripts were sequenced, since all the RNA that had been isolated was reverse transcribed. The assay was immunoSEQ multiplex PCR, and TCRdb's table has in-frame clones only and misses some. The sample consists of 250,000 or so clones, over 20% of them appearing once. Points from the study as a whole: In all four CD4+ subsets, TCRB CDR3 length was significantly, moderately reduced in type 1 diabetes.

No antigens are known for them. The sample was naive CD4+ T cells from blood. The receptors shown here come from a woman aged 40 to 50 with type 1 diabetes.

V and J are TRBV4-1 and TRBJ2-1; 8 bases fit TRBD2. Per the germline V gene, CDR1 is MGHRA and CDR2 is YSYEKL. The J segment lost 4 bases and the V segment lost 4 bases, leaving 9 bases of the junction unmatched. CDR3 length: 16 amino acids. The CDR3 region is CASSLGRLALYNEQFF. For the CDR3, the DNA is TGCGCCAGCAGCCTTGGGAGACTAGCGCTGTACAATGAGCAGTTCTTC.

The chain couples TRBV25-1 to TRBJ2-1; TRBD1 matches at 9 bases. Germline loops: CDR1 MGHDK, CDR2 SYGVNS. There are 15 residues in the CDR3. J was trimmed by 7 bases and V by 4 bases; bases with no gene match: 8. The CDR3, as DNA: TGTGCCAGCAGTGGCCCGGGACAGGGTTGGAATGAGCAGTTCTTC. Its protein is CASSGPGQGWNEQFF.

The gene calls are TRBV11-2 and TRBJ2-7, with no clear D. The germline CDR1 and CDR2 sequences are SGHAT and FQNNGV. Trimming shortened V by 4 bases and J by 7 bases, and 14 bases separated the two germline ends. This CDR3 has 13 amino acids. The CDR3 protein is CASSSRYLGEQYF. The CDR3 DNA sequence: TGTGCCAGCAGCTCTAGGTATCTCGGTGAGCAGTACTTC.

The chain joins TRBV25-1 to TRBJ2-2; D unresolved. V dropped 2 bases and J dropped 4 bases, with 14 bases sitting between them. The CDR3 contains 16 residues. The germline V gene has CDR1 MGHDK and CDR2 SYGVNS. In DNA form, the CDR3 reads TGTGCCAGCAGTGAAGGTCGTGCCACGGGCACCGGGGAGCTGTTTTTT. It is translated as CASSEGRATGTGELFF.

The V gene is TRBV5-1, the J gene TRBJ2-1, with 7 bases fitting TRBD2. Germline V gene lookup returns CDR1 SGHRS and CDR2 YFSETQ. The CDR3 runs to 15 residues. V shed 4 bases and J 8 bases; nucleotides not matched to a gene: 12. The DNA of the CDR3 is TGCGCCAGCAGCGAGCCGGGCCTGGGGGGGGATGAGCAGTTCTTC. Encoded protein: CASSEPGLGGDEQFF. The entire variable domain, with the rest obtained from reference TRBV5-1 and TRBJ2-1, is as follows: KAGVTQTPRYLIKTRGQQVTLSCSPISGHRSVSWYQQTPGQGLQFLFEYFSETQRNKGNFPGRFSGRQFSNSRSEMNVSTLELGDSALYLCASSEPGLGGDEQFFGPGTRLTVL.

This clone has only a few counts. The chain is built from TRBV9 and TRBJ1-1; D might be TRBD1 (5 bases). V gave up 3 bases and J gave up 7 bases, with 13 bases separating them. Germline V gene lookup returns CDR1 SGDLS and CDR2 YYNGEE. The CDR3 runs 13 residues. CDR3 DNA: TGTGCCAGCAGCGAACATCCTCAGGGTGAAGCTTTCTTT. It yields the protein CASSEHPQGEAFF. Complete variable domain (other parts from reference TRBV9 and TRBJ1-1): DSGVTQTPKHLITATGQRVTLRCSPRSGDLSVYWYQQSLDQGLQFLIQYYNGEERAKGNILERFSAQQFPDLHSELNLSSLELGDSALYFCASSEHPQGEAFFGQGTRLTVV.

This chain uses TRBV2 with TRBJ1-5; no reliable D call. Per germline, CDR1 SNHLY and CDR2 FYNNEI. The CDR3 covers 16 residues. Deletions cut 4 bases from V and 6 bases from J, with 19 bases between. Here the CDR3 DNA reads TGTGCCAGCAGTGGGGAGGCCAGTAGTTTTTTTCAGCCCCAGCATTTT. Residues: CASSGEASSFFQPQHF.

The CDR3 sequence: CASSLESGGLTNEQFF. The CDR3 DNA sequence: TGTGCCAGCAGCTTGGAGTCGGGGGGGCTAACGAATGAGCAGTTCTTC. The chain uses TRBV5-4 and TRBJ2-1, with TRBD2 matching over 8 bases. V shed 0 bases, J shed 7 bases, and the junction held 9 bases outside the gene matches. CDR3 size: 16 residues. CDR1 is SGHNT and CDR2 is YYREEE in the germline V gene (reference sequence).

There are a few counts of this clone. The rearrangement joins TRBV6-6 to TRBJ2-3; TRBD1 agrees at 9 bases. CDR3 length: 14 amino acids. Trimming took 5 bases from V and 7 from J; bases not matched to a gene: 7. Germline V gives CDR1 MNHNY, CDR2 SVGAGI (reference sequence). Written as DNA, the CDR3 is TGTGCCAGCAGTCCCCGGGACAGGGTGAATACGCAGTATTTT. Translated: CASSPRDRVNTQYF.

A few counts support this clone. CDR3 region: CASSLTLSHEQFF. The CDR3 region has the DNA TGTGCCAGCAGCTTAACGCTGAGTCATGAGCAGTTCTTC. The chain uses TRBV7-3 and TRBJ2-1; D not resolved. Between the trimmed V and J ends, which lost 0 bases and 8 bases, there was a span of 8 bases. Germline CDR1 SGHTA, CDR2 FQGTGA. The CDR3 has 13 residues.

This clone has a handful of counts. The chain couples TRBV14 to TRBJ2-5, with unresolved D. Germline CDR1 is SGHDN and CDR2 is FVKESK. The length of the CDR3 is 12 residues. Deletions cut 5 bases from V and 0 bases from J, with 4 bases between. The CDR3 DNA follows: TGTGCCAGCAGCGAGTACCAAGAGACCCAGTACTTC. Protein product: CASSEYQETQYF. Complete variable domain (other parts from reference TRBV14 and TRBJ2-5): EAGVTQFPSHSVIEKGQTVTLRCDPISGHDNLYWYRRVMGKEIKFLLHFVKESKQDESGMPNNRFLAERTGGTYSTLKVQPAELEDSGVYFCASSEYQETQYFGPGTRLLVL.

The V gene is TRBV9, the J gene TRBJ2-6; a weak D match, TRBD1 (6 bases). Germline values: CDR1 SGDLS, CDR2 YYNGEE. The CDR3 spans 16 residues. V was clipped by 2 bases and J by 0 bases, with 9 bases between them. The CDR3 DNA reads TGTGCCAGCAGCGTCACAGGGAACTCTGGGGCCAACGTCCTGACTTTC. It yields the protein CASSVTGNSGANVLTF. Combining the CDR3 with reference TRBV9 and TRBJ2-6 gives the whole variable domain DSGVTQTPKHLITATGQRVTLRCSPRSGDLSVYWYQQSLDQGLQFLIQYYNGEERAKGNILERFSAQQFPDLHSELNLSSLELGDSALYFCASSVTGNSGANVLTFGAGSRLTVL.

This clone was picked up a small number of times. The rearrangement uses TRBV5-8 and TRBJ2-1; D is possibly TRBD1 (6 bases). V was clipped by 6 bases and J by 3 bases, with 10 bases between them. The CDR3 spans 13 residues. Germline V gene data show CDR1 as SGHTS and CDR2 as YDEGEE. CDR3 nucleotide sequence: TGTGCCAGCATCCCGGACAGCTACAATGAGCAGTTCTTC. Translated, it gives CASIPDSYNEQFF.

The genes are TRBV25-1 and TRBJ2-1; 9 nucleotides agree with TRBD2. Germline V lookup: CDR1 MGHDK, CDR2 SYGVNS. This CDR3 has 15 amino acids. V was clipped by 6 bases and J by 0 bases; unmatched bases: 3. CDR3 amino acids: CASRSSGSSYNEQFF. CDR3 bases: TGTGCCAGCAGGAGTAGCGGGAGCTCCTACAATGAGCAGTTCTTC.

The chain links TRBV18 to TRBJ2-7; possible D gene TRBD1, 5 bases. The CDR3 extends over 16 amino acids. Trimming left V 3 bases short and J 0 bases short, with 15 bases between. Germline V gene sequence: CDR1 KGHSH, CDR2 LQKENI. CDR3 residues: CASSPTGSSSSYEQYF. In DNA, the CDR3 is TGTGCCAGCTCACCTACAGGATCGTCCAGCTCCTACGAGCAGTACTTC.

The chain combines TRBV5-4 with TRBJ1-4; TRBD1 aligns across 10 bases. V was pared by 5 bases and J by 8 bases, with 6 bases of the junction left unmatched. This CDR3 comprises 14 residues. The germline CDR1 and CDR2 sequences are SGHNT and YYREEE (reference sequence). CDR3 bases: TGTGCCAGCAGGGGACAGGGGAGGCGAGAAAAACTGTTTTTT. This encodes CASRGQGRREKLFF.

In this sample, this clone turned up a few times. This chain connects TRBV23-1 to TRBJ2-7; 9 nucleotides align to TRBD1. TRBV23-1 is labeled an ORF, and its function is uncertain. V was clipped by 3 bases and J by 3 bases; unmatched bases: 6. The CDR3 sequence is 15 residues long. CDR3 DNA sequence: TGCGCCAGCAGTCACCGGACAGGGGAACACTACGAGCAGTACTTC. It encodes CASSHRTGEHYEQYF.

Only a few counts were recorded for this clone. This rearrangement joins TRBV7-2 to TRBJ1-2, with a tentative D call TRBD1 (6 bases). The CDR3 contains 15 residues. Trimming left V 4 bases short and J 1 base short, with 13 bases between. Germline CDR1 reads SGHTA; CDR2 reads FQGNSA. DNA of the CDR3: TGTGCCAGCAGCTCTACGGGACACCTTAACTATGGCTACACCTTC. Translating gives CASSSTGHLNYGYTF.

This clone was seen only a few times. The rearrangement links TRBV4-3 to TRBJ1-4; D unresolved. The V gene lost 1 base and the J gene lost 12 bases, with 18 bases spanning the gap. Germline loops: CDR1 LGHNA, CDR2 YSLEER. The CDR3 has 15 amino acids. This CDR3 is CASSQVIGKGRELFF. DNA for the CDR3: TGCGCCAGCAGCCAAGTAATCGGGAAGGGAAGGGAACTGTTTTTT.

Only a few counts were recorded for this clone. The J gene is TRBJ2-5, the V gene TRBV28; D is ambiguous. Germline assignment: CDR1 MDHEN and CDR2 SYDVKM. There are 10 residues in the CDR3. V was clipped by 7 bases and J by 5 bases, with 5 bases between them. CDR3: CASKRETQYF. DNA of the CDR3: TGTGCCAGCAAACGGGAGACCCAGTACTTC.

The chain combines TRBV6-5 with TRBJ1-5; no reliable D call. The CDR3 length is 13 residues. V lost 2 bases to trimming and J lost 7 bases, with 9 bases between them. CDR1 is MNHEY, CDR2 SVGAGI, per germline. CDR3 in amino acids: CASSYEGGQPQHF. The DNA of the CDR3 is TGTGCCAGCAGTTACGAGGGCGGCCAGCCCCAGCATTTT.

This clone was seen a few times. The V call is TRBV11-1, the J call TRBJ1-1; 9 positions match TRBD1. Per the germline V gene, CDR1 is SGHAT and CDR2 is FQDESV (reference sequence). V lost 4 bases and J lost 4; bases outside the gene matches: 4. The CDR3 spans 14 residues. The CDR3 DNA follows: TGTGCCAGCAGCTGGGACAGGGCCCCCACTGAAGCTTTCTTT. Its protein product is CASSWDRAPTEAFF.

On this clone: Other nucleotide sequences from this sample produce the same CDR3. The V call is TRBV28, the J call TRBJ2-7; D remains ambiguous. Germline CDR1 MDHEN, CDR2 SYDVKM. The CDR3 length is 11 residues. Between the trimmed V and J ends, which lost 4 bases and 1 base, there was a span of 2 bases. The CDR3 sequence is CASSSSYEQYF. CDR3 bases: TGTGCCAGCAGTTCATCCTACGAGCAGTACTTC.

This chain uses TRBV7-9 with TRBJ1-2, with 11 bases that match TRBD1. Germline trimming cut 5 bases from V and 8 bases from J; bases unmatched to any gene: 1. This CDR3 spans 12 amino acids. The germline V gene has CDR1 SEHNR and CDR2 FQNEAQ (reference sequence). CDR3 in DNA: TGTGCCAGCAGCCGGGACAGGGGGGGCTACACCTTC. Translation: CASSRDRGGYTF.

This clone was detected a few times. This sample also contains other DNA sequences that code for the same CDR3. The rearrangement links TRBV7-9 to TRBJ1-5, with D perhaps TRBD1 (5 bases). The CDR3 is made up of 15 amino acids. CDR1 SEHNR and CDR2 FQNEAQ come from the germline V gene (reference sequence). V shed 2 bases and J shed 2 bases, with 10 bases lying between them. The CDR3 spells CASSLSGGGNQPQHF. Written as DNA, the CDR3 is TGTGCCAGCAGCTTATCGGGGGGAGGCAATCAGCCCCAGCATTTT.

The chain employs TRBV6-6 and TRBJ2-1, with TRBD2 matching over 7 bases. Germline loops: CDR1 MNHNY, CDR2 SVGAGI (reference sequence). V lost 5 bases to trimming and J lost 5 bases; unmatched junction nucleotides: 9. The CDR3 covers 15 residues. The CDR3 is CASSKGRERHNEQFF. In nucleotides, the CDR3 is TGTGCCAGCAGTAAGGGGAGGGAGCGCCACAATGAGCAGTTCTTC.

The V call is TRBV5-1, the J call TRBJ2-1, with 14 nucleotides matching TRBD2. Germline CDR1 is SGHRS and CDR2 is YFSETQ. The CDR3 has 15 amino acids. V shed 3 bases and J 9 bases; nucleotides not matched to a gene: 5. CDR3 DNA sequence: TGCGCCAGCAGCTCCGGGACTAGCGGGAGTAGTGAGCAGTTCTTC. It specifies CASSSGTSGSSEQFF.

This sequence joins TRBV25-1 and TRBJ2-1; 9 positions match TRBD2. Germline CDR1 MGHDK, CDR2 SYGVNS. V was clipped by 3 bases and J by 2 bases; unmatched bases: 2. The CDR3 consists of 15 residues. The CDR3 sequence: CASSDSGSTYNEQFF. The CDR3 DNA sequence: TGTGCCAGCAGTGATAGCGGGAGCACCTACAATGAGCAGTTCTTC.

The chain has TRBV28 and TRBJ1-5; possibly TRBD1 for D (6 bases). Germline lookup yields CDR1 MDHEN and CDR2 SYDVKM. CDR3 length: 16 amino acids. V was clipped by 2 bases and J by 4 bases, with 15 bases between them. This chain's CDR3 is CASSLDQGTHNQPQHF. CDR3 DNA sequence: TGTGCCAGCAGTTTAGACCAGGGGACACATAATCAGCCCCAGCATTTT.